This TCR beta chain was identified during a study of T cells after posttransplantation cyclophosphamide. The study, taken as a whole, reports: After PTCy, TRB diversity resembled that of CNI/methotrexate controls. Skin or GI-infiltrating T cells shared few TRB sequences with blood.

The trim removed 6 bases at V and 7 bases at J, leaving 11 bases unmatched. The germline V gene has CDR1 MNHEY and CDR2 SVGAGI. This CDR3 region has 15 residues. In its sample, this clone was seen many times. Its matching antigen is unknown. Repertoires were generated with immunoSEQ multiplex PCR, while TCRdb's copy carries only in-frame clones and drops some. This sample comprises just over 25,000 clones, none seen once only. This receptor was identified in a man in his forties or fifties in good health, CMV-negative, and a related stem cell transplant donor. This chain uses TRBV6-5 with TRBJ1-5; 8 bases map to TRBD1. What was sequenced was PBMCs. The CDR3 loop is CASRPQGAGEQPQHF. Written as DNA, the CDR3 is TGTGCCAGCAGACCCCAGGGGGCTGGAGAGCAGCCCCAGCATTTT.